These 29 T cell receptor beta chains were all obtained from the same sample, sequenced in a study of CD4 and CD8 cells across lung adenocarcinoma regions. Using its own MiXCR run on the PCR reads, TCRdb lists one record per CDR3 protein. The table lists about 23,000 distinct CDR3 sequences, about 51% of them singletons, with over 20% in the top ten. Material: CD4+ T cells from the center of a lung tumor. The receptors stem from a male donor with lung adenocarcinoma. The CD4 and CD8 labels of this study may be unreliable.

Remarks on this clonotype: The junction does not match germline at one end; this may be a read error. This sequence joins TRBV27 and TRBJ2-5; D perhaps matches TRBD2 (5 bases). The germline V gene encodes CDR1 MNHEY and CDR2 SMNVEV (reference sequence). The CDR3 spans 11 residues. The CDR3 is CASSFEAAWDF. The CDR3 bases are TGTGCCAGCAGTTTTGAAGCGGCCTGGGACTTC.

This chain connects TRBV6-1 to TRBJ2-5; D perhaps matches TRBD2 (5 bases). The J call could be wrong; TRBJ2-4 is a better fit for the DNA end. Germline V lookup: CDR1 MNHNS, CDR2 SASEGT. This CDR3 has 15 amino acids. The CDR3 coding sequence is TGTGCCAGCAGTGAAATGGCTCGCGGGCGAGACATTCAGTACTTC. Encoded protein: CASSEMARGRDIQYF.

This clonotype appeared once. The chain is built from TRBV6-1 and TRBJ2-3; tentatively, D is TRBD1 or TRBD2 (5 bases each). The CDR3 length is 15 residues. In germline, CDR1 is MNHNS, CDR2 SASEGT. Trimming took off 9 bases at V and 6 bases at J, with 22 bases between the two ends. The DNA for the CDR3 is TGTGCCAGGAGCGCCGGGGCTCTGAACACCGATACGCAGTATTTT. Protein: CARSAGALNTDTQYF.

This clonotype was counted ten times or more. This sequence joins TRBV12-3 or TRBV12-4 and TRBJ1-2; D gene unclear. Trimming removed 3 bases from V and 5 bases from J, with 10 bases in between. This CDR3 is built from 13 residues. CDR3 in DNA: TGTGCCAGCAGTTTCGACGGTGGTTATGGCTACACCTTC. It translates to CASSFDGGYGYTF.

The gene calls are TRBV24-1 and TRBJ2-2; TRBD2 agrees at 12 bases. J gave up 3 bases and V 4 bases, and 2 bases lay outside the gene matches. CDR3 length equals 16 residues. Germline CDR1 is KGHDR and CDR2 is SFDVKD. The CDR3: CATSDLAGGDTGELFF. The CDR3 DNA reads TGTGCCACCAGTGACCTAGCGGGAGGGGACACCGGGGAGCTGTTTTTT.

In the case of this clonotype: Germline is not matched at one junction end, which may reflect a read error. The chain couples TRBV27 to TRBJ2-5, with D perhaps given as TRBD1 or TRBD2 (6 bases each). The CDR3 length is 15 residues. Per germline, CDR1 MNHEY and CDR2 SMNVEV (reference sequence). The CDR3 reads CARGTGGRDQETQYF. CDR3 nucleotide sequence: TGTGCCAGGGGGACCGGGGGCCGAGACCAAGAGACCCAGTACTTT.

This clonotype was counted many times. This chain joins TRBV11-3 and TRBJ2-1; 9 nucleotides align to TRBD1. Germline CDR1 SGHNT, CDR2 YENEEA. The V segment lost 3 bases and the J segment 9 bases; nucleotides outside the gene matches: 12. This CDR3 is 16 amino acids long. The DNA for the CDR3 is TGTGCCAGCAGCTTGAGACCGGGACAGGGTTTTGGTGAGCAGTTCTTC. Residues: CASSLRPGQGFGEQFF.

V usage is TRBV12-3 or TRBV12-4 and J usage is TRBJ2-7; 7 bases align to TRBD2. This CDR3 region has 13 residues. The trim removed 6 bases at V and 0 bases at J, leaving 2 bases unmatched. Here the CDR3 DNA reads TGTGCCAGCAGCGGGACTAACTCCTACGAGCAGTACTTC. Its translation is CASSGTNSYEQYF.

The sample holds many counts of this clonotype. This sequence joins TRBV7-6 and TRBJ2-1, with D perhaps being TRBD1 or TRBD2 (6 bases each). The ends were cut back, 5 bases at V and 10 bases at J, with 15 bases in the middle. Germline CDR1 and CDR2: SGHVS and FNYEAQ. The CDR3 has 13 amino acids. As DNA, the CDR3 is TGTGCCAGCAGCCACTTAGGGGGGTACGAGCAGTTCTTC. Translating gives CASSHLGGYEQFF.

The J gene is TRBJ2-3, the V gene TRBV6-1, with 7 bases identical to TRBD2. The CDR3 spans 14 residues. The germline V gene has CDR1 MNHNS and CDR2 SASEGT. CDR3 protein: CAGSGGGGTDTQYF. In DNA form, the CDR3 reads TGTGCGGGCAGTGGGGGGGGAGGCACAGATACGCAGTATTTT.

V usage is TRBV7-2 and J usage is TRBJ2-1; a weak D match, TRBD1 (5 bases). There are 15 residues in the CDR3. Germline-derived CDR1 and CDR2 are SGHTA and FQGNSA. The V and J ends lost 5 bases and 8 bases respectively, with 19 bases between them. The CDR3 protein is CASSTLGLGNDEQFF. The CDR3 bases are TGTGCCAGCAGCACTCTGGGGCTCGGTAACGATGAGCAGTTCTTC. The full variable domain, with the rest looked up from reference TRBV7-2 and TRBJ2-1, is GAGVSQSPSNKVTEKGKDVELRCDPISGHTALYWYRQSLGQGLEFLIYFQGNSAPDKSGLPSDRFSAERTGGSVSTLTIQRTQQEDSAVYLCASSTLGLGNDEQFFGPGTRLTVL.

This clonotype was detected ten times or more. The chain uses TRBV11-2 and TRBJ2-5, with a weak D call TRBD2 (5 bases). Looked up from germline, CDR1 is SGHAT and CDR2 is FQNNGV. Trimming pared 6 bases from V and 1 base from J, leaving 12 bases between. This CDR3 is 14 amino acids long. The DNA of the CDR3 is TGTGCCAGCAGACCCGCCGGGATCCAAGAGACCCAGTACTTC. Its protein product is CASRPAGIQETQYF.

This clonotype was seen more than once but under ten times. The J gene is TRBJ2-1, the V gene TRBV11-3, with D maybe TRBD1 (6 bases). V was pared by 5 bases and J by 4 bases, with 18 bases between. The germline gives CDR1 SGHNT, CDR2 YENEEA. The CDR3 is 16 residues long. CDR3 protein: CASSPSGVRLYNEQFF. The CDR3 bases are TGTGCCAGCAGCCCTTCAGGGGTTCGGTTATACAATGAGCAGTTCTTC.

As concerns this clonotype: The germline gene is not matched at one end of the junction; a read error may be the cause. This rearrangement joins TRBV27 to TRBJ2-3; D might be TRBD2 (6 bases). The germline gives CDR1 MNHEY, CDR2 SMNVEV (reference sequence). CDR3 length: 15 residues. DNA of the CDR3: TGTGCCAGCGCCCGGGACTTCAGAACCACAGATATGCAGTATTTT. Protein: CASARDFRTTDMQYF.

As to this clonotype: A read error may produce the germline difference seen at one junction end. The V and J genes are TRBV12-3 or TRBV12-4 and TRBJ2-2; possibly TRBD1 or TRBD2 for D (5 bases each). This CDR3 contains 15 residues. This CDR3 is CASSDTVKSTGTLYF. The CDR3 nucleotides are TGTGCCAGCAGTGATACAGTGAAGAGCACCGGGACGCTGTATTTT.

This clonotype was seen repeatedly, ten times or more. J is TRBJ2-3 and V is TRBV7-2; the D gene is possibly TRBD1 (6 bases). The CDR3 consists of 15 residues. V lost 3 bases to trimming and J lost 8 bases, with 18 bases between them. CDR1 is SGHTA, CDR2 FQGNSA, per germline. CDR3 region: CASSFAVRSRGTQYF. The DNA of the CDR3 is TGTGCCAGCAGCTTTGCAGTACGGAGCAGGGGTACGCAGTATTTT. Filled out from reference TRBV7-2 and TRBJ2-3, the complete variable domain reads GAGVSQSPSNKVTEKGKDVELRCDPISGHTALYWYRQSLGQGLEFLIYFQGNSAPDKSGLPSDRFSAERTGGSVSTLTIQRTQQEDSAVYLCASSFAVRSRGTQYFGPGTRLTVL.

The chain links TRBV10-3 to TRBJ2-5, with a tentative D call TRBD2 (6 bases). Germline CDR1 and CDR2: ENHRY and SYGVKD. This CDR3 is built from 14 residues. The chain's CDR3 is CGGTRSLSPETQYF. In DNA form, the CDR3 reads TGTGGCGGGACTCGGTCCCTATCCCCAGAGACCCAGTACTTC.

As concerns this clonotype: The junction departs from the called germline gene at one end, perhaps through a read error. The genes are TRBV6-1 and TRBJ2-6, with a tentative D call TRBD1 (7 bases). The CDR3 covers 13 residues. Germline lookup yields CDR1 MNHNS and CDR2 SASEGT. The CDR3: CASAQEGANEQTF. CDR3 DNA: TGTGCCAGCGCCCAGGAGGGGGCCAACGAGCAGACCTTC.

Here the CDR3 reads CASSEGSNRRIFTDTQYF. For the CDR3, the DNA is TGTGCCAGCAGTGAAGGCTCGAACAGAAGAATTTTCACAGATACGCAGTATTTT. The chain links TRBV6-1 to TRBJ2-3; D gene unclear. V was shortened by 1 base and J by 2 bases, with 19 bases between the two germline ends. This CDR3 spans 18 amino acids. The germline V gene has CDR1 MNHNS and CDR2 SASEGT.

Notes on this clonotype: The junction differs from germline at one of its ends, possibly a read error. The chain is built from TRBV25-1 and TRBJ2-3; D possibly corresponds to TRBD2 (6 bases). The CDR3 contains 13 residues. Germline V gene data show CDR1 as MGHDK and CDR2 as SYGVNS. The DNA for the CDR3 is TGTGCCAGCAGTGCAGCGGGTGCAGATATTCAGTACTTT. Translation gives CASSAAGADIQYF.

Comments on this clonotype: A read error may account for a junction end that differs from germline. V gene TRBV6-1 combines with J gene TRBJ2-2; D might be TRBD2 (6 bases). The CDR3 runs 16 residues. Germline V gives CDR1 MNHNS, CDR2 SASEGT. The CDR3 sequence: CASSEEEGQGAEALYF. In DNA form, the CDR3 reads TGTGCCAGCAGTGAGGAGGAGGGCCAGGGTGCCGAGGCGCTGTATTTT.

The CDR3 region has the DNA TGTGCCAGCCGAGGGGGCCGTGACCAAAAGATCCAGTACTTC. Encoded protein: CASRGGRDQKIQYF. The chain combines TRBV6-1 with TRBJ2-5; 7 bases fit TRBD1. Germline-derived CDR1 and CDR2 are MNHNS and SASEGT. This CDR3 has 14 amino acids. V shed 8 bases, J shed 10 bases, and the junction held 16 bases outside the gene matches.

The chain couples TRBV29-1 to TRBJ2-1; D is unresolved. The CDR3 spans 11 residues. Germline-derived CDR1 and CDR2 are SQVTM and ANQGSEA. The V end lost 2 bases, the J end lost 8 bases, and 7 bases lay between the germline ends. This chain's CDR3 is CSVEPGHEQFF. The CDR3 coding sequence is TGCAGCGTTGAACCCGGTCATGAGCAGTTCTTC.

On this clonotype itself: The final CDR3 position lacks the conserved phenylalanine or tryptophan, pointing to a likely read error. This sequence joins TRBV9 and TRBJ2-3, with D possibly being TRBD2 (5 bases). The CDR3 runs 15 residues. Germline V lookup: CDR1 SGDLS, CDR2 YYNGEE. Trimming took 0 bases from V and 0 from J, leaving 8 bases between them. The CDR3 reads CASSVAGTSTDTQYS. CDR3 DNA sequence: TGTGCCAGCAGCGTAGCGGGAACAAGCACAGATACGCAGTATTCT.

This clonotype came up many times. CDR3 coding DNA: TGTGCCAGCAGTGGATTACAGGGGGGGGGAGTTAACTATGGCTACACCTTC. It codes for CASSGLQGGGVNYGYTF. The V call is TRBV6-1, the J call TRBJ1-2; 8 bases line up with TRBD1. CDR3 length: 17 residues. J gave up 1 base and V 4 bases, and 11 bases lay outside the gene matches. Germline values: CDR1 MNHNS, CDR2 SASEGT.

This clonotype was recorded at least ten times. This CDR3 is CASSQDGHEQYF. The CDR3 DNA reads TGCGCCAGCAGCCAAGATGGGCACGAGCAGTACTTC. V gene TRBV4-1 combines with J gene TRBJ2-7; D not resolved. This CDR3 is 12 amino acids long. Trimming shortened V by 0 bases and J by 5 bases, and 5 bases separated the two germline ends. Germline V gene lookup returns CDR1 MGHRA and CDR2 YSYEKL.

The chain combines TRBV7-9 with TRBJ2-4; D possibly corresponds to TRBD1 (6 bases). The DNA end is more similar to TRBJ2-3, so the J call may be wrong. The CDR3 has 15 residues. Germline CDR1 reads SEHNR; CDR2 reads FQNEAQ (reference sequence). DNA of the CDR3: TGTGCCCGCGGCTGGGGGCGCGGAGCCAAAAACACTCAGTATTTT. Translated, it gives CARGWGRGAKNTQYF.

A remark on this clonotype: Germline and junction disagree at one end, which may indicate a read error. The V gene is TRBV27, the J gene TRBJ2-4, with D possibly called TRBD1 or TRBD2 (5 bases each). The germline V gene has CDR1 MNHEY and CDR2 SMNVEV (reference sequence). The CDR3 contains 16 residues. As DNA, the CDR3 is TGTGCCAGCAGTTCCTCCGGGACCATAGCCCAAAACACTCAGTACTTC. Protein sequence: CASSSSGTIAQNTQYF.

Note on this clonotype: In this CDR3 the conserved last residue, phenylalanine or tryptophan, is missing, so a read error is likely. This sequence joins TRBV6-5 and TRBJ2-5, with 12 bases aligning to TRBD2. CDR1 and CDR2 (germline): MNHEY, SVGAGI. The CDR3 loop spans 16 amino acids. Losses at the gene ends were 6 bases for V and 3 bases for J; bases not matched to a gene: 8. CDR3: CASRSSASGREETQYS. CDR3 coding DNA: TGTGCCAGCAGGTCCTCGGCTAGCGGGAGGGAAGAGACCCAGTACTCG.